This T cell receptor beta chain originates from a study of T cell clonality in common variable immunodeficiency. Findings of the study overall: CVID subjects shared fewer TCRbeta clones than healthy controls did. Reportedly, TCR beta sequences from common variable immunodeficiency showed fewer deletions and N-nucleotide insertions.

The assay was immunoSEQ multiplex PCR, and TCRdb's table has in-frame clones only and misses some. This sample carries tens of thousands of clones and no singletons, and approximately 2.6% goes to the top ten. This clone was seen many times. No antigen is known for it. Coverage ceases 3 residues before the CDR3 finishes, and the germline J gene fills in the end. Deletions cut 5 bases from V and 1 base from J, with 11 bases between. CDR1 and CDR2 from the germline V gene are SGHTA and FQGNSA. CDR3 size: 15 residues. This TCR was recovered from a person between 18 and 69 years old in good health. The sequenced sample consisted of peripheral blood mononuclear cells. The chain couples TRBV7-2 to TRBJ2-2, with D possibly matching TRBD1 (6 bases). CDR3: CASSPTGQNTGELFF. CDR3 DNA (partial): TGTGCCAGCAGCCCAACAGGGCAGAACACCGGGGAG.